The 20 T cell receptor beta chains given below trace back to one sample, sequenced in a study of blood T cell repertoires in COVID-19. Here immunoSEQ multiplex PCR was the method, and the copy in TCRdb shows in-frame clones only, minus some. The sample includes 120,000 or so clones, around 87% of them seen just once. Source material: peripheral blood. The receptors here all came from an older woman with acute or convalescent COVID-19.

The genes are TRBV19 and TRBJ1-2; 7 bases are a match to TRBD1. Germline V gene sequence: CDR1 LNHDA, CDR2 SQIVND (reference sequence). The V gene end was trimmed by 11 bases and the J gene end by 6 bases; junction bases not matched to a gene: 9. There are 12 residues in the CDR3. The CDR3 DNA reads as TGTGCCGTCGAGACAGGGAATGATGGCTACACCTTC. Its protein is CAVETGNDGYTF.

This chain joins TRBV15 and TRBJ2-5, with 7 bases identical to TRBD1. The CDR3 totals 14 residues. Germline loops: CDR1 LNHNV, CDR2 YYDKDF (reference sequence). V lost 1 base and J lost 2; bases outside the gene matches: 1. The CDR3 here is CATSRGGQQETQYF. CDR3 in DNA: TGTGCCACCAGCAGAGGGGGACAGCAAGAGACCCAGTACTTC. The full variable domain, rest sourced from reference TRBV15 and TRBJ2-5, is DAMVIQNPRYQVTQFGKPVTLSCSQTLNHNVMYWYQQKSSQAPKLLFHYYDKDFNNEADTPDNFQSRRPNTSFCFLDIRSPGLGDTAMYLCATSRGGQQETQYFGPGTRLLVL.

This chain connects TRBV6-5 to TRBJ1-4, with 9 bases fitting TRBD1. J was trimmed by 17 bases and V by 6 bases; bases with no gene match: 13. CDR3 size: 13 residues. The germline CDR1 and CDR2 sequences are MNHEY and SVGAGI. The CDR3 DNA reads as TGTGCCAGCAGCCCGTGGAGTGGGGACAGGGCCTTTTTT. Its protein is CASSPWSGDRAFF.

The chain couples TRBV5-1 to TRBJ2-4; TRBD1 aligns across 9 bases. The germline gives CDR1 SGHRS, CDR2 YFSETQ. With 0 bases clipped from V and 7 bases from J, the junction kept 5 bases outside the gene matches. The CDR3 runs 15 residues. The CDR3 sequence: CASSLALGQGNIQYF. The CDR3 DNA follows: TGCGCCAGCAGCTTGGCCTTGGGACAGGGTAACATTCAGTACTTC.

This sequence joins TRBV19 and TRBJ2-5, with 9 positions matching TRBD1. This CDR3 region has 17 residues. V dropped 5 bases and J dropped 2; count of bases not matched to a gene: 12. Germline V CDR1 and CDR2: LNHDA, SQIVND (reference sequence). CDR3 protein: CASSSGSGTGRQETQYF. CDR3 nucleotide sequence: TGTGCCAGTAGTTCGGGAAGCGGGACAGGGCGTCAAGAGACCCAGTACTTC.

CDR3 sequence: CASSYGGETQYF. Here the CDR3 DNA reads TGTGCCAGCAGTTACGGGGGAGAGACCCAGTACTTC. J is TRBJ2-5 and V is TRBV12-3 or TRBV12-4, with D maybe TRBD2 (6 bases). CDR3 length equals 12 residues. Trimming cost V 4 bases and J 4 bases, with 7 bases left between them.

The chain carries TRBV30 and TRBJ1-6; TRBD1 matches 9 bases. The CDR3 is 18 amino acids. Germline assignment: CDR1 GTSNPN and CDR2 SVGIG (reference sequence). V shed 0 bases and J 2 bases; nucleotides not matched to a gene: 8. The CDR3 protein is CAWSVLWDRVTYNSPLHF. The CDR3 DNA is TGTGCCTGGAGTGTTCTCTGGGACAGGGTCACCTATAATTCACCCCTCCACTTT.

The V gene is TRBV5-1, the J gene TRBJ1-2; a weak D match, TRBD1 (6 bases). There are 13 residues in the CDR3. The germline V and J ends were trimmed by 0 bases and 6 bases, with 9 bases remaining between them. Germline V gene sequence: CDR1 SGHRS, CDR2 YFSETQ. The CDR3 bases are TGCGCCAGCAGCTTGGGCAGGGGCCATGGCTACACCTTC. This translates into CASSLGRGHGYTF.

The chain employs TRBV15 and TRBJ1-1, with TRBD1 matching over 7 bases. Per germline, CDR1 LNHNV and CDR2 YYDKDF (reference sequence). J lost 6 bases, V lost 0 bases, and 4 bases had no gene match. CDR3 length: 14 amino acids. CDR3 sequence: CATSRDYRGAEAFF. In DNA form, the CDR3 reads TGTGCCACCAGCAGAGACTACAGGGGCGCTGAAGCTTTCTTT.

This sequence joins TRBV5-4 and TRBJ2-1; TRBD2 might be the D (5 bases). Trimming stripped 3 bases from V and 5 bases from J, with 18 bases between. In germline, CDR1 is SGHNT, CDR2 YYREEE (reference sequence). This CDR3 has 16 amino acids. This chain's CDR3 is CASSSPAALPDNEQFF. Written as DNA, the CDR3 is TGTGCCAGCAGCTCCCCAGCGGCCCTCCCGGACAATGAGCAGTTCTTC. Supplemented by reference TRBV5-4 and TRBJ2-1, the full variable domain reads ETGVTQSPTHLIKTRGQQVTLRCSSQSGHNTVSWYQQALGQGPQFIFQYYREEENGRGNFPPRFSGLQFPNYSSELNVNALELDDSALYLCASSSPAALPDNEQFFGPGTRLTVL.

In its sample, this clone was seen a few times. V usage is TRBV11-2 and J usage is TRBJ2-4; maybe TRBD2 (6 bases). Germline-derived CDR1 and CDR2 are SGHAT and FQNNGV. Trimming shortened V by 5 bases and J by 4 bases, and 15 bases separated the two germline ends. This CDR3 contains 15 residues. The CDR3 DNA is TGTGCCAGCAGCGACCTCGGGACTCATAAAAACATTCAGTACTTC. Translation gives CASSDLGTHKNIQYF.

V is TRBV27 and J is TRBJ2-5; TRBD2 matches 7 bases. CDR1 is MNHEY and CDR2 is SMNVEV in the germline V gene (reference sequence). J gave up 2 bases and V 7 bases, and 7 bases lay outside the gene matches. The CDR3 length is 14 residues. The CDR3 loop is CASKASGSQETQYF. Written as DNA, the CDR3 is TGTGCCAGCAAGGCTAGCGGTTCACAAGAGACCCAGTACTTC.

The chain is built from TRBV28 and TRBJ2-7; 9 bases line up with TRBD1. From germline, CDR1 is MDHEN and CDR2 SYDVKM. J lost 3 bases, V lost 6 bases, and 6 bases had no gene match. This CDR3 contains 14 residues. The CDR3 reads CASSGLGQGYEQYV. The CDR3 region has the DNA TGTGCCAGCAGCGGTCTGGGACAGGGCTACGAGCAGTACGTC.

The rearrangement joins TRBV28 to TRBJ1-1; 7 nucleotides align to TRBD1. There are 15 residues in the CDR3. CDR1 and CDR2 (germline): MDHEN, SYDVKM. V shed 6 bases and J 3 bases; nucleotides not matched to a gene: 10. The CDR3 loop is CASRAPQGVYTEAFF. CDR3 in DNA: TGTGCCAGCAGAGCGCCGCAGGGGGTGTACACTGAAGCTTTCTTT.

This sequence joins TRBV6-5 and TRBJ1-6; 12 bases match TRBD1. Germline CDR1 and CDR2: MNHEY and SVGAGI. With V trimmed by 4 bases and J by 9 bases, 7 bases remained unmatched. CDR3 size: 16 residues. CDR3 sequence: CASSSGTGGAGSPLHF. In DNA, the CDR3 is TGTGCCAGCAGTTCCGGGACAGGGGGCGCGGGTTCACCCCTCCACTTT.

The chain recombines TRBV2 with TRBJ2-7, with D tentatively TRBD1 (5 bases). Germline V gene sequence: CDR1 SNHLY, CDR2 FYNNEI. Between the trimmed V and J ends, which lost 6 bases and 1 base, there was a span of 19 bases. This CDR3 is built from 16 residues. CDR3 DNA: TGTGCCAGCAGCCCCGTGTTAAGGGGCGCATCCTACGAGCAGTACTTC. It is translated as CASSPVLRGASYEQYF.

This clone was picked up one time. The chain combines TRBV2 with TRBJ2-3, with 14 positions matching TRBD2. Germline-derived CDR1 and CDR2 are SNHLY and FYNNEI. V lost 6 bases and J lost 4; bases outside the gene matches: 3. The CDR3 covers 15 residues. Written as DNA, the CDR3 is TGTGCCAGCAGCAAGGGACTAGCGGGAGCAGATACGCAGTATTTT. The encoded protein is CASSKGLAGADTQYF.

The chain employs TRBV28 and TRBJ1-1; tentative D call: TRBD1 (5 bases). The CDR3 extends over 12 amino acids. Germline V CDR1 and CDR2: MDHEN, SYDVKM. Trimming took off 11 bases at V and 4 bases at J, with 14 bases between the two ends. The CDR3 here is CACAAGGTEAFF. DNA for the CDR3: TGTGCCTGCGCGGCGGGGGGCACTGAAGCTTTCTTT. The complete variable domain, with remaining parts taken from reference TRBV28 and TRBJ1-1, reads DVKVTQSSRYLVKRTGEKVFLECVQDMDHENMFWYRQDPGLGLRLIYFSYDVKMKEKGDIPEGYSVSREKKERFSLILESASTNQTSMYLCACAAGGTEAFFGQGTRLTVV.

The chain joins TRBV12-3 or TRBV12-4 to TRBJ1-1, with D possibly TRBD1 on 6 matching bases. The length of the CDR3 is 13 residues. Trimming took 7 bases from V and 4 from J, leaving 13 bases between them. The CDR3 protein is CASTTIGGTEAFF. Here the CDR3 DNA reads TGTGCCAGCACCACTATAGGGGGCACTGAAGCTTTCTTT.

The rearrangement links TRBV27 to TRBJ2-1; D gene unclear. From germline, CDR1 is MNHEY and CDR2 SMNVEV (reference sequence). The ends were cut back, 5 bases at V and 1 base at J, with 12 bases in the middle. CDR3 length: 15 residues. The CDR3 coding sequence is TGTGCCAGCAGTCCGACTCCCCGTTCCTACAATGAGCAGTTCTTC. This translates into CASSPTPRSYNEQFF.